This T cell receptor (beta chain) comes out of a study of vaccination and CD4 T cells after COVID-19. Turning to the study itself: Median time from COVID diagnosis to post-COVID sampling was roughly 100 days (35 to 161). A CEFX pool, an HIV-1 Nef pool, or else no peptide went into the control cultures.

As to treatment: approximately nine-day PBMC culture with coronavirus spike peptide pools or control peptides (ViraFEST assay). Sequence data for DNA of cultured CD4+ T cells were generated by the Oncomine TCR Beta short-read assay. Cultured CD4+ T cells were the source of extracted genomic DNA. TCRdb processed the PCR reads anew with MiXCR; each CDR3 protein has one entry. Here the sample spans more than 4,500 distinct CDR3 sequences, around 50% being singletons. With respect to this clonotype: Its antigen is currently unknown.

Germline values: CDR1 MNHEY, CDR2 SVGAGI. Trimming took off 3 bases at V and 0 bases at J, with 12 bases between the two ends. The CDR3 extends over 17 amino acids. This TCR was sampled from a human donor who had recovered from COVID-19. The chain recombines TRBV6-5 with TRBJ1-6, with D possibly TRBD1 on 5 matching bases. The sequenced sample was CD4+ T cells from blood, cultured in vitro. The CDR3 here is CASSYQDRNSYNSPLHF. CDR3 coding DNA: TGTGCCAGCAGTTATCAAGACAGAAACTCCTATAATTCACCCCTCCACTTT.